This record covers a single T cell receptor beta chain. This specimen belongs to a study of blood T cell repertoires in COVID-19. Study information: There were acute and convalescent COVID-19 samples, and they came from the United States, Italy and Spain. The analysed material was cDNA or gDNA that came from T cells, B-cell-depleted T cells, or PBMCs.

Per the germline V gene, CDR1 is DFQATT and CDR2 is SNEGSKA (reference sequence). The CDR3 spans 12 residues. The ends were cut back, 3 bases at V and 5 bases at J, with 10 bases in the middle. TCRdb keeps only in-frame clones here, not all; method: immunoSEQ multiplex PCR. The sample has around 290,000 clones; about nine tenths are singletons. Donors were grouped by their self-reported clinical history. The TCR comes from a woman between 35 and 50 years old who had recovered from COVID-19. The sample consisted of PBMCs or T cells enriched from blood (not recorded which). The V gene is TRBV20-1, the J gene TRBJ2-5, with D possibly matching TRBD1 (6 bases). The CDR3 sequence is CSASTGSETQYF. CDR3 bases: TGCAGTGCTAGTACAGGGAGTGAGACCCAGTACTTC.